These 9 T cell receptor beta chains were all obtained from the same sample, sequenced in a study of blood T cell repertoires in COVID-19 (dated by TCRdb to between 2020 and 2021). Preparation of the library involved the immunoSEQ multiplex PCR assay. TCRdb obtained this table from immuneACCESS and retained in-frame rearrangements with V and J assigned. These tables miss some clones; where compared with another copy, unresolved V genes account for less than half of the shortfall, and the remainder is unexplained. This sample lists tens of thousands of clones; around 84% were detected once. The ten top clones hold approximately 40% of the sample. The sample was peripheral blood. These receptor sequences come from a man older than 75 with acute or convalescent COVID-19.

The chain employs TRBV5-4 and TRBJ2-7, with D possibly TRBD1 on 6 matching bases. Trimming pared 0 bases from V and 5 bases from J, leaving 12 bases between. Germline assignment: CDR1 SGHNT and CDR2 YYREEE (reference sequence). The CDR3 consists of 14 residues. This CDR3 is CASSLAQGRDEQYF. As DNA, the CDR3 is TGTGCCAGCAGCTTGGCCCAGGGGCGGGACGAGCAGTACTTC. Combining the CDR3 with reference TRBV5-4 and TRBJ2-7 gives the whole variable domain ETGVTQSPTHLIKTRGQQVTLRCSSQSGHNTVSWYQQALGQGPQFIFQYYREEENGRGNFPPRFSGLQFPNYSSELNVNALELDDSALYLCASSLAQGRDEQYFGPGTRLTVT.

The chain employs TRBV18 and TRBJ1-2, with D possibly matching TRBD1 (6 bases). Germline V gene sequence: CDR1 KGHSH, CDR2 LQKENI. V was cut by 2 bases and J by 2 bases, with 18 bases left in between. The CDR3 totals 17 residues. This CDR3 reads CASSPSSGTYMNYGYTF. The DNA for the CDR3 is TGTGCCAGCTCACCAAGTTCCGGGACATATATGAACTATGGCTACACCTTC.

The V and J genes are TRBV30 and TRBJ2-1; 9 bases line up with TRBD2. The CDR3 length is 13 residues. Germline assignment: CDR1 GTSNPN and CDR2 SVGIG (reference sequence). J gave up 10 bases and V 8 bases, and 12 bases lay outside the gene matches. The CDR3 spells CAQSGGSGDEQFF. CDR3 nucleotide sequence: TGTGCCCAAAGCGGGGGGAGCGGTGACGAGCAGTTCTTC.

The chain links TRBV5-8 to TRBJ2-3; TRBD1 matches at 9 bases. Germline V gene sequence: CDR1 SGHTS, CDR2 YDEGEE. This CDR3 spans 20 amino acids. J lost 2 bases, V lost 2 bases, and 18 bases had no gene match. The CDR3 loop reads CASSFPGQGINGLDTDTQYF. CDR3 sequence (DNA): TGTGCCAGCAGCTTTCCCGGACAGGGGATAAACGGGCTCGACACAGATACGCAGTATTTT.

The chain is built from TRBV6-2 or TRBV6-3 and TRBJ2-1; D remains unclear. The length of the CDR3 is 14 residues. Germline assignment: CDR1 MNHEY and CDR2 SVGEGT. The V end lost 0 bases, the J end lost 6 bases, and 9 bases lay between the germline ends. The CDR3 spells CASSYSNTANEQFF. CDR3 coding DNA: TGTGCCAGCAGTTACTCGAATACAGCCAATGAGCAGTTCTTC.

This rearrangement joins TRBV28 to TRBJ1-5; tentative D call: TRBD1 (6 bases). This CDR3 is 16 amino acids long. Germline loops: CDR1 MDHEN, CDR2 SYDVKM. Trimming shortened V by 3 bases and J by 0 bases, and 12 bases separated the two germline ends. As DNA, the CDR3 is TGTGCCAGCAGTTTTGGGGGCATATATAGCAATCAGCCCCAGCATTTT. The encoded protein is CASSFGGIYSNQPQHF.

The CDR3 loop is CASSKRTGSLYEQYF. The CDR3 region has the DNA TGTGCCAGCAGCAAAAGGACAGGGTCTCTCTACGAGCAGTACTTC. V gene TRBV5-5 combines with J gene TRBJ2-7; 8 bases are a match to TRBD1. This CDR3 comprises 15 residues. With 4 bases clipped from V and 3 bases from J, the junction kept 9 bases outside the gene matches. The V gene's germline CDR1 is SGHKS and CDR2 YYEKEE (reference sequence).

The chain is built from TRBV5-1 and TRBJ2-2, with D perhaps TRBD1 (5 bases). The CDR3 is 15 residues long. V lost 1 base and J lost 4, with 11 bases in between. Germline CDR1 and CDR2: SGHRS and YFSETQ. The CDR3 nucleotides are TGCGCCAGCAGCTTGCAGGGATCCCCCACCGGGGAGCTGTTTTTT. Protein product: CASSLQGSPTGELFF.

The rearrangement uses TRBV6-5 and TRBJ2-7; the match to TRBD2 covers 7 bases. V gave up 7 bases and J gave up 2 bases; unmatched junction bases: 8. Germline V gene sequence: CDR1 MNHEY, CDR2 SVGAGI. CDR3 length: 14 residues. The CDR3 DNA is TGTGCCAGCATGACTAACGGGAGGCCCTACGAGCAGTACTTC. This sequence encodes CASMTNGRPYEQYF.